The clone carrying this T cell receptor beta chain was seen a few times. This sample was taken from a study of blood T cell repertoires in COVID-19. TCRdb keeps only in-frame clones here, not all; method: immunoSEQ multiplex PCR. The repertoire includes around 28,000 clones, 84% of them detected once, and approximately 16% sits in the top ten. This CDR3 is 15 amino acids long. Germline CDR1 SNHLY, CDR2 FYNNEI. The J segment lost 1 base and the V segment lost 10 bases, leaving 4 bases of the junction unmatched. The clonotype comes from a man aged 70-80 years with active COVID-19. This chain connects TRBV2 to TRBJ2-3; 14 bases agree with TRBD2. The specimen was peripheral blood. CDR3 nucleotide sequence: TGTGCCAACCTGGGACTAGCGGGAGGCACAGATACGCAGTATTTT. Encoded protein: CANLGLAGGTDTQYF.